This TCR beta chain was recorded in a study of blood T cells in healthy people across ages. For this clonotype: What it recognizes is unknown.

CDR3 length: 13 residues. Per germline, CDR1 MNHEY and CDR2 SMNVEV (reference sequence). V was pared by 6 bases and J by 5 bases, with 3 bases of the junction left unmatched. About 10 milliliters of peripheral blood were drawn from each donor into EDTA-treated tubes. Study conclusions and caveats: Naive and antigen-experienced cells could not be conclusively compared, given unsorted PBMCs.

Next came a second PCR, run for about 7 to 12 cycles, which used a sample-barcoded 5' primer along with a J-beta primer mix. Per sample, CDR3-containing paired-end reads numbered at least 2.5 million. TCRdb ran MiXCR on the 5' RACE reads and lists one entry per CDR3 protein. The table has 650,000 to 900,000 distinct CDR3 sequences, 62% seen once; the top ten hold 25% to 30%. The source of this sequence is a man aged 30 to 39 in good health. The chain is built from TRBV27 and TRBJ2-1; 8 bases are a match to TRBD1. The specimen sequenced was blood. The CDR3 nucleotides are TGTGCCAGCAGGGACAGGGCCCACAATGAGCAGTTCTTC. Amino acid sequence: CASRDRAHNEQFF.